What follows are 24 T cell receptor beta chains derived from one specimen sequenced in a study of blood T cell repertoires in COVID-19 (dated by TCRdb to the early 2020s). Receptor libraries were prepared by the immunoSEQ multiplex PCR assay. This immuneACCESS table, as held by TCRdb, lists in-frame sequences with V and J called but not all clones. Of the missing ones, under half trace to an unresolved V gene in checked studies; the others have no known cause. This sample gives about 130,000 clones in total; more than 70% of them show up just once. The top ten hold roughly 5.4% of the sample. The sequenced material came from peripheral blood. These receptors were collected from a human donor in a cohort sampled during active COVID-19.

The CDR3 DNA reads as TGTGCCAGCAGCTTGGGACAGATACAAGAGACCCAGTACTTC. The encoded protein is CASSLGQIQETQYF. This chain links TRBV5-4 with TRBJ2-5; perhaps TRBD1 as D (5 bases). The CDR3 covers 14 residues. Germline CDR1 is SGHNT and CDR2 is YYREEE (reference sequence). The V end was cut by 0 bases, the J end by 2 bases, with 8 bases between.

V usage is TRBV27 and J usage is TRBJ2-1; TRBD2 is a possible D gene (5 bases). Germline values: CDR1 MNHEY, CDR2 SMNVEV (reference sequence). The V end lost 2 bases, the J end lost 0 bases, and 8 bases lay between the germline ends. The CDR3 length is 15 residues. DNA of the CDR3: TGTGCCAGCAGTTTAAGCGGCCGCTCCTACAATGAGCAGTTCTTC. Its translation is CASSLSGRSYNEQFF.

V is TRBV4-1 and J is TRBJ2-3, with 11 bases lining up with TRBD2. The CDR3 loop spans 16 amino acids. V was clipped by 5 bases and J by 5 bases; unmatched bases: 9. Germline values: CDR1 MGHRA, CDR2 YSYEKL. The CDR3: CASSLGLAVPRDTQYF. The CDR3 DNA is TGCGCCAGCAGCTTGGGACTAGCGGTCCCACGAGATACGCAGTATTTT.

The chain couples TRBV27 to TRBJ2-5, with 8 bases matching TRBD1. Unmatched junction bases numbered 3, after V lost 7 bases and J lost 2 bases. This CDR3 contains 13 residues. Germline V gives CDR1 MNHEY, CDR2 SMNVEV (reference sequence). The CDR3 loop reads CASKRTGQETQYF. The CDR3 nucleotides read TGTGCCAGCAAACGGACAGGGCAAGAGACCCAGTACTTC.

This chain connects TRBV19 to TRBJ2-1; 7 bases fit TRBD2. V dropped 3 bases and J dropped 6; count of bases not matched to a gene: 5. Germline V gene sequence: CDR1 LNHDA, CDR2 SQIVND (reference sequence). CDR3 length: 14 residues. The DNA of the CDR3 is TGTGCCAGTAGTATGCGGGAGCTGTCCAATGAGCAGTTCTTC. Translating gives CASSMRELSNEQFF.

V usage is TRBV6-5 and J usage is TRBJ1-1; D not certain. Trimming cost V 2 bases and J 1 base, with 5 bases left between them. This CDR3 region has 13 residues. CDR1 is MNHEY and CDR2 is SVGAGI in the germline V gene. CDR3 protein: CASSYPGNTEAFF. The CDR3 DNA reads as TGTGCCAGCAGTTACCCGGGGAACACTGAAGCTTTCTTT.

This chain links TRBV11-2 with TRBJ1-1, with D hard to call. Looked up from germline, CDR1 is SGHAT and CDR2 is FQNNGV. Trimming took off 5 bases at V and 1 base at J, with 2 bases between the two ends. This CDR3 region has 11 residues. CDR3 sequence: CASSQNTEAFF. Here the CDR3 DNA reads TGTGCCAGCAGCCAGAACACTGAAGCTTTCTTT. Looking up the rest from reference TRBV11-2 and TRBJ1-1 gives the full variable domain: EAGVAQSPRYKIIEKRQSVAFWCNPISGHATLYWYQQILGQGPKLLIQFQNNGVVDDSQLPKDRFSAERLKGVDSTLKIQPAKLEDSAVYLCASSQNTEAFFGQGTRLTVV.

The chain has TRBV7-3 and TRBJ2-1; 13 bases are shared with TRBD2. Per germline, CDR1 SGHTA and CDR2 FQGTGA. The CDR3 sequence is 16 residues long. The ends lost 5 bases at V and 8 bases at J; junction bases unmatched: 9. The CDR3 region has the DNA TGTGCCAGCAGCCTACTAGCGGGAGGGCCCCCGGATGAGCAGTTCTTC. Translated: CASSLLAGGPPDEQFF.

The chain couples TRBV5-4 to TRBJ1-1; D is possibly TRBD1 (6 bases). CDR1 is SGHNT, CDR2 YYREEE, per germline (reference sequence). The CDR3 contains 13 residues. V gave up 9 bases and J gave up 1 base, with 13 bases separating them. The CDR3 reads CATHSDRNTEAFF. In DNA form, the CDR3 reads TGTGCCACCCACTCGGACAGGAACACTGAAGCTTTCTTT. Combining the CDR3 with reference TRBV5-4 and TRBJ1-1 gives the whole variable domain ETGVTQSPTHLIKTRGQQVTLRCSSQSGHNTVSWYQQALGQGPQFIFQYYREEENGRGNFPPRFSGLQFPNYSSELNVNALELDDSALYLCATHSDRNTEAFFGQGTRLTVV.

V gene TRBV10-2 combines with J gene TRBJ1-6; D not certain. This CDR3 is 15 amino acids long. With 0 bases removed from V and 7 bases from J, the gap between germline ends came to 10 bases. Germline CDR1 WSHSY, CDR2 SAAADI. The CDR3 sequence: CASSESGVRNSPLHF. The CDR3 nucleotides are TGCGCCAGCAGTGAGTCCGGGGTCAGAAATTCACCCCTCCACTTT.

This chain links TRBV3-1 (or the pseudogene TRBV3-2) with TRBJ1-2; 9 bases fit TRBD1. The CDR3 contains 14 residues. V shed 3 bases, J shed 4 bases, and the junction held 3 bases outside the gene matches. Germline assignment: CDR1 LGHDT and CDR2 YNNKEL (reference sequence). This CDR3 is CASSHGTGIYGYTF. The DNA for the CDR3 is TGTGCCAGCAGCCATGGGACAGGGATCTATGGCTACACCTTC.

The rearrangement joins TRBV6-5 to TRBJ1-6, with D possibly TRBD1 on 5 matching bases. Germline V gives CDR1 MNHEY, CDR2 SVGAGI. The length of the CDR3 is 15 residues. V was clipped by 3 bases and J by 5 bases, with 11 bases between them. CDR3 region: CASSYLTVNNSPLHF. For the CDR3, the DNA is TGTGCCAGCAGTTATTTGACAGTGAATAATTCACCCCTCCACTTT.

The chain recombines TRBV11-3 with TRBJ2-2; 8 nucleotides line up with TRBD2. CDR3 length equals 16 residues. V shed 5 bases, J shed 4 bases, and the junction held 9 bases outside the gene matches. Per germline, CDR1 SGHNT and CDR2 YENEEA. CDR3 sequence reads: CASSTPASGPTGELFF. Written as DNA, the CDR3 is TGTGCCAGCAGCACCCCTGCTAGCGGGCCCACCGGGGAGCTGTTTTTT. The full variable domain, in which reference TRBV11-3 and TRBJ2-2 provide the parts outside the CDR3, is EAGVVQSPRYKIIEKKQPVAFWCNPISGHNTLYWYLQNLGQGPELLIRYENEEAVDDSQLPKDRFSAERLKGVDSTLKIQPAELGDSAVYLCASSTPASGPTGELFFGEGSRLTVL.

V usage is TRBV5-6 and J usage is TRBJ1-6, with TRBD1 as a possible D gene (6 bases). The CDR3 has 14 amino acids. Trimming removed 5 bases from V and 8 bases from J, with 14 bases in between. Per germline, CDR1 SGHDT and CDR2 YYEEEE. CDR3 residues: CASRYGGRDSPLHF. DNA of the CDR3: TGTGCCAGCAGATACGGGGGGCGAGATTCACCCCTCCACTTT.

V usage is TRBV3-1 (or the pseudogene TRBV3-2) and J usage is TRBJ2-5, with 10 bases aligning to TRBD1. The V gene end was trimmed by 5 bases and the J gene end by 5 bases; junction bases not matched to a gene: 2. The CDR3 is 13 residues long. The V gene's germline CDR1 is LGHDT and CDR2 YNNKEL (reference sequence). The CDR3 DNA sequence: TGTGCCAGCAGCTGGGACAGGGGCGAGACCCAGTACTTC. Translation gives CASSWDRGETQYF.

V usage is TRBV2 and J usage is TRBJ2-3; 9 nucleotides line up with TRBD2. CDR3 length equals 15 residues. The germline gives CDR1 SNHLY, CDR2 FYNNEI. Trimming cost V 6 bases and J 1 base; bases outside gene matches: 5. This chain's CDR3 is CASRPLAGRTDTQYF. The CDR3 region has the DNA TGTGCCAGCAGACCCCTAGCGGGACGCACAGATACGCAGTATTTT.

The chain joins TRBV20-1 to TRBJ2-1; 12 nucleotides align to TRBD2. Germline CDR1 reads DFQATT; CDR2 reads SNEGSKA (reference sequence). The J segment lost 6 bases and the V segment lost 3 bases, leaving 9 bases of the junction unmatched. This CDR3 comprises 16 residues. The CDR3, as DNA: TGCAGTGCTAGTCGGCGGACTAGCGGGAAACGCAATGAGCAGTTCTTC. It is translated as CSASRRTSGKRNEQFF.

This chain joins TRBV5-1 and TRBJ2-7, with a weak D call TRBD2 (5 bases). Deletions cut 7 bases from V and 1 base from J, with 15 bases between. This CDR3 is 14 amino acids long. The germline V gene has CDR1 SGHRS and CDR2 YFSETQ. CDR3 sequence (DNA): TGCGCCAGCTCTGTCCGGGGAACATCCTACGAGCAGTACTTC. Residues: CASSVRGTSYEQYF.

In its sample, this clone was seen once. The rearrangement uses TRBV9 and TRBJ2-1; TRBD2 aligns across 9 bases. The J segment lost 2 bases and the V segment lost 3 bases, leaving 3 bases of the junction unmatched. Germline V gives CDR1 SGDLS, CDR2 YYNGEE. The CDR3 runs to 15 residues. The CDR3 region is CASSGSGRTYNEQFF. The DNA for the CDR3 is TGTGCCAGCAGCGGCAGCGGGAGGACCTACAATGAGCAGTTCTTC.

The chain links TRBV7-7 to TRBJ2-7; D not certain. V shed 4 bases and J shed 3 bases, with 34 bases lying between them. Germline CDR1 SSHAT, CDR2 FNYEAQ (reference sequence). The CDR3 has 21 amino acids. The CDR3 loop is CASSCAPLIALIYHSFYEQYF. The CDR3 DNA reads TGTGCCAGCAGCTGCGCACCGCTAATTGCGTTGATCTACCACAGCTTCTACGAGCAGTACTTC.

The CDR3 loop is CASSLGPQGTDTQYF. CDR3 nucleotide sequence: TGCGCCAGCAGCTTGGGACCGCAGGGCACAGATACGCAGTATTTT. The rearrangement links TRBV5-1 to TRBJ2-3; D not resolved. CDR3 length: 15 amino acids. Germline V gene lookup returns CDR1 SGHRS and CDR2 YFSETQ. V lost 0 bases to trimming and J lost 1 base, with 9 bases between them.

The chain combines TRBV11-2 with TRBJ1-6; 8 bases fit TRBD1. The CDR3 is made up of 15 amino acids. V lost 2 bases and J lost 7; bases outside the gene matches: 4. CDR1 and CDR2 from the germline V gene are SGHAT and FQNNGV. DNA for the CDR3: TGTGCCAGCAGCTTAAACAGGGGGGAAAATTCACCCCTCCACTTT. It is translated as CASSLNRGENSPLHF.

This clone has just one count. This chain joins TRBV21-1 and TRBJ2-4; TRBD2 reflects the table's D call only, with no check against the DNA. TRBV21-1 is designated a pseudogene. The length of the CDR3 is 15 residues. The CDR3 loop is CASSKEREGLGIQYF. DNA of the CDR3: TGTGCCAGCAGCAAGGAACGGGAGGGGTTGGGCATTCAGTACTTC.

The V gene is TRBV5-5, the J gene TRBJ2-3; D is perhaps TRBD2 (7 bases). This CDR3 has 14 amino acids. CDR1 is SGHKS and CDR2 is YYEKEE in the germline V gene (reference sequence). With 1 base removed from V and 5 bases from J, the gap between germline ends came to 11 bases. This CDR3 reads CASSLFGGQDTQYF. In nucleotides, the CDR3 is TGTGCCAGCAGCTTGTTCGGGGGGCAAGATACGCAGTATTTT. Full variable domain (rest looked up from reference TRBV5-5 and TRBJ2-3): DAGVTQSPTHLIKTRGQQVTLRCSPISGHKSVSWYQQVLGQGPQFIFQYYEKEERGRGNFPDRFSARQFPNYSSELNVNALLLGDSALYLCASSLFGGQDTQYFGPGTRLTVL.